The clone carrying this T cell receptor beta chain was observed once. Its antigen is not known. Each CDR3 protein gets one entry after TCRdb re-called the RT-PCR reads with MiXCR. The sample holds about 240,000 distinct CDR3 sequences, over 9% seen once. The data were obtained in a study of response to subunit inactivated influenza vaccine. Points from the study as a whole: The authors suggested that few new T cells are recruited per seasonal influenza vaccination.

The receptor was isolated from a man in his fifties who received an inactivated influenza vaccine. Here the sequenced sample was non-naive T cells sorted from PBMCs, taken 14 to 15 days before vaccination.

The CDR3 here is CASSPLAGGPSSNEQFF. CDR3 DNA: TGTGCCAGCAGCCCTCTAGCGGGGGGGCCGTCGAGTAATGAGCAGTTCTTC. The chain links TRBV3-1 to TRBJ2-1, with 12 nucleotides matching TRBD2. The CDR3 length is 17 residues. Per the germline V gene, CDR1 is LGHDT and CDR2 is YNNKEL (reference sequence). V shed 4 bases, J shed 7 bases, and the junction held 11 bases outside the gene matches.